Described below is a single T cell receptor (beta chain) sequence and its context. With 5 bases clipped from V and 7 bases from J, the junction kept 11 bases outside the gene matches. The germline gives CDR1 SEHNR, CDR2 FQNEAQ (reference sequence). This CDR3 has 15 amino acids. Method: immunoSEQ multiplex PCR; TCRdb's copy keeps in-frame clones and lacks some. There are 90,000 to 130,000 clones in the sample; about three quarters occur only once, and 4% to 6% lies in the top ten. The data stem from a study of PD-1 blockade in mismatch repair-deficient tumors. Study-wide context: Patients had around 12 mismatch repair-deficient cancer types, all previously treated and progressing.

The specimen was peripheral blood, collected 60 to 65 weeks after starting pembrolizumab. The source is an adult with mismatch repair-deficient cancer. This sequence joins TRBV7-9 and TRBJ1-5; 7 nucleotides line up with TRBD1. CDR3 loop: CASSQGGGAYQPQHF. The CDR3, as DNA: TGTGCCAGCAGCCAGGGGGGGGGCGCGTACCAGCCCCAGCATTTT.